The 10 T cell receptor beta chains below were found in one sample sequenced in a study of T cell changes during pregnancy in multiple sclerosis. Only in-frame clones appear in the TCRdb table, and some are missing; sequencing was by immunoSEQ multiplex PCR. The sample holds more than 85,000 clones; 85% to 95% are singletons and the top ten take 0.95% to 1.5%. Sequences were derived from peripheral blood, sampled in the second trimester of pregnancy. The receptors were gathered from a female donor with multiple sclerosis, enrolled in a pregnancy study.

The chain has TRBV28 and TRBJ2-7, with D possibly TRBD2 on 7 matching bases. Trimming removed 1 base at V and 7 bases at J, with 11 bases between. Germline V gene data show CDR1 as MDHEN and CDR2 as SYDVKM. The CDR3 totals 13 residues. The CDR3 DNA follows: TGTGCCAGCAGTTTATTGGGGGGGCAGGAGCAGTACTTC. This encodes CASSLLGGQEQYF.

This chain connects TRBV4-1 to TRBJ2-3; 7 nucleotides agree with TRBD1. Germline V CDR1 and CDR2: MGHRA, YSYEKL. After removal of 2 bases from V and 3 bases from J, the junction contained 2 bases not matched to a gene. The length of the CDR3 is 14 residues. DNA of the CDR3: TGCGCCAGCAGCCAAAGGGGGCGTACAGATACGCAGTATTTT. This gives the protein CASSQRGRTDTQYF.

The genes are TRBV7-2 and TRBJ2-7, with TRBD1 as a possible D gene (7 bases). V was clipped by 3 bases and J by 2 bases, with 11 bases between them. CDR1 is SGHTA, CDR2 FQGNSA, per germline. The CDR3 covers 14 residues. CDR3 DNA sequence: TGTGCCAGCAGCTTGGGCAGGGGGGCCTACGAGCAGTACTTC. Protein product: CASSLGRGAYEQYF.

The J gene is TRBJ1-5, the V gene TRBV6-1; D call uncertain. This CDR3 has 17 amino acids. V dropped 0 bases and J dropped 4 bases, with 16 bases sitting between them. Germline assignment: CDR1 MNHNS and CDR2 SASEGT. The CDR3 nucleotides are TGTGCCAGCAGTGAAGCGCTGGGAGGGTGGCTGAATCAGCCCCAGCATTTT. As protein: CASSEALGGWLNQPQHF.

The V and J genes are TRBV10-1 and TRBJ2-1; 9 nucleotides align to TRBD2. The CDR3 runs 15 residues. Trimming cost V 2 bases and J 9 bases; bases outside gene matches: 8. Per germline, CDR1 WNHNN and CDR2 SYGVQD (reference sequence). In nucleotides, the CDR3 is TGCGCCAGCAGTGAGGGGCTAGCGGGACAGAGTGAGCAGTTCTTC. Amino acids: CASSEGLAGQSEQFF.

The chain uses TRBV6-4 and TRBJ2-7; TRBD1 matches at 9 bases. V lost 6 bases to trimming and J lost 5 bases; unmatched junction nucleotides: 11. CDR3 length: 15 residues. The germline V gene encodes CDR1 MRHNA and CDR2 SNTAGT. CDR3: CASRKTGGKDDEQYF. The CDR3 region has the DNA TGTGCCAGCAGAAAGACAGGGGGAAAGGACGACGAGCAGTACTTC.

V usage is TRBV9 and J usage is TRBJ2-7; D is possibly TRBD2 (5 bases). Germline V CDR1 and CDR2: SGDLS, YYNGEE. This CDR3 is 14 amino acids long. With 0 bases removed from V and 3 bases from J, the gap between germline ends came to 10 bases. CDR3 DNA: TGTGCCAGCAGCGTAGGAGCGGCAGGCTACGAGCAGTACTTC. This encodes CASSVGAAGYEQYF.

The V gene is TRBV9, the J gene TRBJ1-2, with a possible D match to TRBD1 (6 bases). The V and J ends lost 0 bases and 2 bases respectively, with 11 bases between them. The CDR3 is made up of 15 amino acids. Germline CDR1 reads SGDLS; CDR2 reads YYNGEE. CDR3 nucleotide sequence: TGTGCCAGCAGCGTAGGGGACACCCTAAACTATGGCTACACCTTC. It encodes CASSVGDTLNYGYTF.

This chain connects TRBV4-1 to TRBJ1-5; D gene uncertain. Trimming took 0 bases from V and 3 from J, leaving 12 bases between them. The germline V gene encodes CDR1 MGHRA and CDR2 YSYEKL. This CDR3 has 16 amino acids. CDR3 protein: CASSQDEVVVNQPQHF. The CDR3 DNA follows: TGCGCCAGCAGCCAAGACGAGGTGGTGGTCAATCAGCCCCAGCATTTT.

V and J are TRBV19 and TRBJ1-5, with 9 bases aligning to TRBD1. J lost 1 base, V lost 5 bases, and 6 bases had no gene match. This CDR3 has 16 residues. Germline CDR1 is LNHDA and CDR2 is SQIVND (reference sequence). CDR3 in DNA: TGTGCCAGTAGTGCCCAAGGGACAGGGAGCAATCAGCCCCAGCATTTT. It is translated as CASSAQGTGSNQPQHF.